Following are 27 T cell receptor beta chains from one sample sequenced in a study of early T cells in non-severe SARS-CoV-2 infection. TCRdb processed the 5' RACE reads anew with MiXCR; each CDR3 protein has one entry. The sample lists 55,000 to 75,000 distinct CDR3 sequences, approximately 10% occurring once. The sample consisted of whole blood. The receptors shown here come from an adult who was a healthcare worker with PCR-confirmed SARS-CoV-2 infection or an uninfected control (not recorded which).

This clonotype showed up many times. The chain joins TRBV20-1 to TRBJ2-5; TRBD2 aligns across 8 bases. There are 13 residues in the CDR3. Trimming removed 3 bases from V and 4 bases from J; junction bases left unmatched: 4. CDR1 and CDR2 (germline): DFQATT, SNEGSKA (reference sequence). CDR3 amino acids: CSASGLAGETQYF. CDR3 nucleotides: TGCAGTGCTAGTGGTCTAGCGGGAGAGACCCAGTACTTC.

The rearrangement links TRBV7-2 to TRBJ2-1, with a possible D match to TRBD2 (6 bases). Germline V gives CDR1 SGHTA, CDR2 FQGNSA. This CDR3 contains 17 residues. V lost 6 bases to trimming and J lost 6 bases, with 24 bases between them. CDR3 sequence reads: CASSLDPRENRVNEQFF. CDR3 in DNA: TGTGCCAGCAGTCTAGATCCCCGGGAGAACCGGGTCAATGAGCAGTTCTTC. Together with reference TRBV7-2 and TRBJ2-1, the CDR3 gives the full variable domain: GAGVSQSPSNKVTEKGKDVELRCDPISGHTALYWYRQSLGQGLEFLIYFQGNSAPDKSGLPSDRFSAERTGGSVSTLTIQRTQQEDSAVYLCASSLDPRENRVNEQFFGPGTRLTVL.

This clonotype showed up just a few times. The chain combines TRBV5-5 with TRBJ1-6; no definite D call. The V end lost 2 bases, the J end lost 9 bases, and 21 bases lay between the germline ends. The germline CDR1 and CDR2 sequences are SGHKS and YYEKEE (reference sequence). The CDR3 is made up of 17 amino acids. CDR3 loop: CASSFPEGVRRFSPLHF. CDR3 sequence (DNA): TGTGCCAGCAGCTTCCCGGAGGGTGTTCGGCGATTTTCACCCCTCCACTTT. The whole variable domain, remainder taken from reference TRBV5-5 and TRBJ1-6, is DAGVTQSPTHLIKTRGQQVTLRCSPISGHKSVSWYQQVLGQGPQFIFQYYEKEERGRGNFPDRFSARQFPNYSSELNVNALLLGDSALYLCASSFPEGVRRFSPLHFGNGTRLTVT.

This clonotype was counted at least ten times. The V call is TRBV7-8, the J call TRBJ2-1; D is perhaps TRBD2 (6 bases). The CDR3 extends over 14 amino acids. Germline values: CDR1 SGHVS, CDR2 FQNEAQ. V was shortened by 5 bases and J by 8 bases, with 16 bases between the two germline ends. CDR3 sequence (DNA): TGTGCCAGCAGCGGTGGGCGACTAGTCGATGAGCAGTTCTTC. This codes for CASSGGRLVDEQFF. The full variable domain, rest sourced from reference TRBV7-8 and TRBJ2-1, is GAGVSQSPRYKVAKRGQDVALRCDPISGHVSLFWYQQALGQGPEFLTYFQNEAQLDKSGLPSDRFFAERPEGSVSTLKIQRTQQEDSAVYLCASSGGRLVDEQFFGPGTRLTVL.

The chain is built from TRBV28 and TRBJ2-7; no definite D call. The CDR3 has 12 residues. Germline V gene data show CDR1 as MDHEN and CDR2 as SYDVKM. Trimming pared 3 bases from V and 2 bases from J, leaving 5 bases between. The DNA of the CDR3 is TGTGCCAGCAGTTTGGCGGCCTACGAGCAGTACTTC. Its translation is CASSLAAYEQYF.

This clonotype came up a few times. This chain uses TRBV11-2 with TRBJ2-3; D gene ambiguous. The CDR3 is 13 residues long. The germline V and J ends were trimmed by 4 bases and 4 bases, with 9 bases remaining between them. Germline V gene sequence: CDR1 SGHAT, CDR2 FQNNGV. This CDR3 reads CASSWNIADTQYF. CDR3 nucleotides: TGTGCCAGCAGCTGGAACATCGCAGATACGCAGTATTTT.

By share, this clonotype counts as medium-sized. This chain links TRBV20-1 with TRBJ1-2; no clear D. CDR3 length: 12 amino acids. Trimming removed 3 bases at V and 3 bases at J, with 8 bases between. Germline CDR1 and CDR2: DFQATT and SNEGSKA (reference sequence). The CDR3 reads CSASLSDYGYTF. CDR3 nucleotide sequence: TGCAGTGCTAGTCTGTCAGACTATGGCTACACCTTC.

This clonotype was counted a few times. The chain couples TRBV6-1 to TRBJ1-1, with D unclear. The CDR3 has 11 residues. V was cut by 2 bases and J by 8 bases, with 6 bases left in between. Germline CDR1 MNHNS, CDR2 SASEGT. The CDR3, as DNA: TGTGCCAGCAGTGAATTAGCCGAAGCTTTCTTT. Translating it yields CASSELAEAFF.

This clonotype appeared a few times. The chain carries TRBV25-1 and TRBJ2-1; no firm D call. V lost 1 base, J lost 9 bases, and 16 bases lay in between. The CDR3 spans 15 residues. Germline assignment: CDR1 MGHDK and CDR2 SYGVNS. CDR3 protein: CASSEFQIVRSEQFF. In nucleotides, the CDR3 is TGTGCCAGCAGTGAATTTCAGATAGTCCGCTCTGAGCAGTTCTTC.

The chain employs TRBV29-1 and TRBJ2-2; 7 positions agree with TRBD1. In germline, CDR1 is SQVTM, CDR2 ANQGSEA. This CDR3 has 14 amino acids. V gave up 4 bases and J gave up 2 bases; unmatched junction bases: 4. CDR3 in DNA: TGCAGCGTTGGGGGGACAGTAAACACCGGGGAGCTGTTTTTT. It codes for CSVGGTVNTGELFF.

This clonotype was seen more than once but under ten times. DNA of the CDR3: TGCAGTGCTAGAGGGACGGGACAGTTCAATCAGCCCCAGCATTTT. Its translation is CSARGTGQFNQPQHF. This chain joins TRBV20-1 and TRBJ1-5; 7 positions match TRBD1. Looked up from germline, CDR1 is DFQATT and CDR2 is SNEGSKA (reference sequence). The CDR3 consists of 15 residues. V trimming: 1 base; J trimming: 3 bases; junction bases outside the gene matches: 6.

The V call is TRBV10-2, the J call TRBJ2-1, with 15 bases matching TRBD2. CDR3 length equals 18 residues. With V trimmed by 3 bases and J by 2 bases, 5 bases remained unmatched. Germline CDR1 is WSHSY and CDR2 is SAAADI. The CDR3 nucleotides read TGCGCCAGCAGTGAAAGGACTAGCGGGAGGGCCCCCTACAATGAGCAGTTCTTC. This translates into CASSERTSGRAPYNEQFF.

This clonotype was counted a single time. The V gene is TRBV12-3 or TRBV12-4, the J gene TRBJ1-4, with D perhaps matching TRBD1 (6 bases). The CDR3 has 15 amino acids. V lost 6 bases and J lost 5, with 16 bases in between. The DNA for the CDR3 is TGTGCCAGCAGACAGACCGGGACACAGAATGAAAAACTGTTTTTT. The encoded protein is CASRQTGTQNEKLFF.

The V and J genes are TRBV27 and TRBJ1-1; D not resolved. Between the trimmed V and J ends, which lost 8 bases and 1 base, there was a span of 14 bases. The length of the CDR3 is 14 residues. CDR1 and CDR2 (germline): MNHEY, SMNVEV (reference sequence). CDR3 sequence: CASWSQIRNTEAFF. CDR3 coding DNA: TGTGCCAGCTGGAGCCAGATCAGGAACACTGAAGCTTTCTTT.

The CDR3 DNA reads as TGCAGTGCGTCAGGGCCGATATCCTACAATGAGCAGTTCTTC. Translation gives CSASGPISYNEQFF. This sequence joins TRBV20-1 and TRBJ2-1; TRBD1 is a possible D gene (5 bases). Trimming pared 6 bases from V and 1 base from J, leaving 13 bases between. Germline V lookup: CDR1 DFQATT, CDR2 SNEGSKA (reference sequence). The CDR3 spans 14 residues.

This clonotype has ten or more counts. The chain links TRBV5-1 to TRBJ2-7, with D perhaps TRBD1 or TRBD2 (5 bases each). The V gene's germline CDR1 is SGHRS and CDR2 YFSETQ. The CDR3 is 17 residues long. V lost 0 bases, J lost 2 bases, and 18 bases lay in between. The CDR3 loop is CASSLEGRRGLTYEQYF. As DNA, the CDR3 is TGCGCCAGCAGCTTGGAGGGACGTAGGGGCTTGACCTACGAGCAGTACTTC.

This clonotype has just a few counts. This rearrangement joins TRBV28 to TRBJ2-7, with 8 positions matching TRBD1. Looked up from germline, CDR1 is MDHEN and CDR2 is SYDVKM. The V gene end was trimmed by 4 bases and the J gene end by 4 bases; junction bases not matched to a gene: 9. This CDR3 comprises 15 residues. CDR3 DNA sequence: TGTGCCAGCAGTTCGGAGGACAGGGTCTTGTACGAGCAGTACTTC. It is translated as CASSSEDRVLYEQYF.

This clonotype was seen a few times. V usage is TRBV18 and J usage is TRBJ1-5; D remains unclear. V dropped 3 bases and J dropped 0 bases, with 15 bases sitting between them. The CDR3 has 17 residues. From germline, CDR1 is KGHSH and CDR2 LQKENI. The CDR3 DNA sequence: TGTGCCAGCTCACCTTATTTAGGTGATCTTAGCAATCAGCCCCAGCATTTT. Translation gives CASSPYLGDLSNQPQHF.

This clonotype was counted only a few times. The rearrangement joins TRBV18 to TRBJ2-7, with 8 positions matching TRBD2. Germline trimming cut 2 bases from V and 0 bases from J; bases unmatched to any gene: 6. CDR3 size: 16 residues. Germline loops: CDR1 KGHSH, CDR2 LQKENI. The CDR3 DNA reads as TGTGCCAGCTCACCAACGAGACTAGCGACCTCCTACGAGCAGTACTTC. This codes for CASSPTRLATSYEQYF.

This clonotype appeared a few times. CDR3 nucleotides: TGTGCCAGCAGTTTTAACCGGGACGGCCATGGCTACACCTTC. Translation gives CASSFNRDGHGYTF. This rearrangement joins TRBV12-3 or TRBV12-4 to TRBJ1-2; D is perhaps TRBD1 (5 bases). The CDR3 covers 14 residues. V dropped 3 bases and J dropped 6 bases, with 14 bases sitting between them.

This chain joins TRBV11-2 and TRBJ2-7, with D perhaps TRBD1 (5 bases). Trimming pared 5 bases from V and 1 base from J, leaving 15 bases between. Germline V gene lookup returns CDR1 SGHAT and CDR2 FQNNGV. CDR3 length: 15 amino acids. CDR3 nucleotide sequence: TGTGCCAGCAGCCCCCGAGACAGAAGGTCCTACGAGCAGTACTTC. As protein: CASSPRDRRSYEQYF.

This clonotype was detected only a few times. The chain recombines TRBV3-1 with TRBJ1-3; D is perhaps TRBD1 (5 bases). The CDR3 has 14 amino acids. The germline gives CDR1 LGHDT, CDR2 YNNKEL (reference sequence). Deletions cut 6 bases from V and 1 base from J, with 10 bases between. As DNA, the CDR3 is TGTGCCAGCAGACGCGACAGTTCTGGAAACACCATATATTTT. Translated, it gives CASRRDSSGNTIYF.

This clonotype was recorded a few times. The J gene is TRBJ2-6, the V gene TRBV15; D is unclear. The V gene's germline CDR1 is LNHNV and CDR2 YYDKDF (reference sequence). The CDR3 has 16 amino acids. V was pared by 0 bases and J by 1 base, with 7 bases between. The CDR3 here is CATSRDRKSGANVLTF. The CDR3 DNA follows: TGTGCCACCAGCAGAGATCGGAAGTCTGGGGCCAACGTCCTGACTTTC.

This clonotype was observed a few times. The chain is built from TRBV12-3 or TRBV12-4 and TRBJ1-5; unclear D gene. This CDR3 is 13 amino acids long. Trimming removed 6 bases at V and 8 bases at J, with 14 bases between. The CDR3, as DNA: TGTGCCAGCAGCCATGGGTCGGGTAAGCCCCAGCATTTT. The encoded protein is CASSHGSGKPQHF.

This clonotype turned up a few times. This chain connects TRBV20-1 to TRBJ2-3; D may be TRBD2 (5 bases). This CDR3 has 15 amino acids. Between the trimmed V and J ends, which lost 5 bases and 2 bases, there was a span of 17 bases. Looked up from germline, CDR1 is DFQATT and CDR2 is SNEGSKA (reference sequence). The CDR3 loop is CSAFRTLDHTDTQYF. CDR3 nucleotides: TGCAGTGCTTTCCGGACTCTTGACCACACAGATACGCAGTATTTT.

This clonotype came up many times. This chain uses TRBV28 with TRBJ2-1; TRBD2 might be the D (5 bases). The CDR3 contains 15 residues. V was pared by 10 bases and J by 0 bases, with 16 bases between. From germline, CDR1 is MDHEN and CDR2 SYDVKM. CDR3 coding DNA: TGTGCCACCCGAGGAGGAATTACCTCCTACAATGAGCAGTTCTTC. Amino acids: CATRGGITSYNEQFF.

This clonotype was counted at least ten times. This CDR3 reads CASTTATNEKLFF. The CDR3 DNA follows: TGTGCCAGTACGACAGCAACTAATGAAAAACTGTTTTTT. This chain links TRBV19 with TRBJ1-4, with a tentative D call TRBD1 (5 bases). The CDR3 contains 13 residues. The germline V gene encodes CDR1 LNHDA and CDR2 SQIVND (reference sequence). The V end was cut by 7 bases, the J end by 0 bases, with 6 bases between.